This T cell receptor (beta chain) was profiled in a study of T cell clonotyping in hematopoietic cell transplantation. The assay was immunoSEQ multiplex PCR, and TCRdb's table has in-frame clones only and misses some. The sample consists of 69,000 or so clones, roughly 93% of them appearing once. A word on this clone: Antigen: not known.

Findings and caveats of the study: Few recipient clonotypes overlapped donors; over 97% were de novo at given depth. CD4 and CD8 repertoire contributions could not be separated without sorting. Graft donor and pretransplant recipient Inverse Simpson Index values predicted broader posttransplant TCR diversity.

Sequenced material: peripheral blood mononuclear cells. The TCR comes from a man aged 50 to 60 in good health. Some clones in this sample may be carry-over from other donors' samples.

The CDR3 sequence is CSADSFFKGYTF. The CDR3 DNA follows: TGCAGCGCGGACAGCTTCTTTAAAGGCTACACCTTC. This chain links TRBV29-1 with TRBJ1-2; a weak D match, TRBD1 (6 bases). V was clipped by 7 bases and J by 8 bases, with 17 bases between them. Germline CDR1 is SQVTM and CDR2 is ANQGSEA. The length of the CDR3 is 12 residues.